The clone carrying this TCR beta chain was seen only a few times. The data were obtained in a study of blood T cells in healthy people across ages. Study overall: Template switching retrieved approximately one barcoded beta molecule for each two T cells.

Germline V gives CDR1 SGDLS, CDR2 YYNGEE. V was trimmed by 0 bases and J by 8 bases, leaving 14 bases between them. The CDR3 is 14 amino acids. Alongside a J-beta primer mix, a sample-barcoded 5' primer served in a second PCR lasting about 6 to 11 cycles. TCRdb redid the calling of the 5' RACE reads with MiXCR, one entry per CDR3 protein. The data show about 640,000 distinct CDR3 sequences, with roughly 58% seen just once and 30% to 45% held by the top ten. Sequencing input: blood. The rearrangement links TRBV9 to TRBJ1-2; maybe TRBD1 (6 bases). This TCR was recovered from a man aged 60-69 years in good health. The CDR3 DNA sequence: TGTGCCAGCAGCGTAGGGACACCTCAGGGGGGCTACACCTTC. This codes for CASSVGTPQGGYTF.